This TCR beta chain was identified during a study of CD8 T cells in Susac syndrome. Study as a whole: The sequenced Susac syndrome patients included more than five who had clinically active disease and eight who were in remission. When their blood was taken, the Susac syndrome patients had either not yet had any therapy, were taking corticosteroids, or were taking intravenous immunoglobulin alone.

Sequencing of TCR beta was performed on blood CD8+ and CD4+ T cells. Reverse transcription used roughly 0.45 to 1 ug RNA and random hexamers. TCRdb re-called the immunoSEQ multiplex PCR reads through MiXCR, storing one row per CDR3 protein. The sample records some 180,000 distinct CDR3 sequences, 90% to 95% being singletons. Germline V lookup: CDR1 SGHAT, CDR2 FQNNGV. Trimming cost V 4 bases and J 1 base, with 13 bases left between them. This CDR3 is 15 amino acids long. The sequence was obtained from a human donor with Susac syndrome. This rearrangement joins TRBV11-2 to TRBJ1-2; D remains ambiguous. Sequences were obtained from CD4+ T cells from PBMCs. The CDR3 protein is CASSSRRGDNYGYTF. CDR3 sequence (DNA): TGTGCCAGCAGCTCCCGACGGGGAGATAACTATGGCTACACCTTC.